Shown below are 10 T cell receptor beta chains from a single sample sequenced in a study of cytomegalovirus exposure and HLA in healthy donors. Vbeta (60) and Jbeta (13) primers were used in the PCR. Sequenced by immunoSEQ multiplex PCR; TCRdb stores in-frame clones only, minus some. The data show under 300,000 clones, just over 70% seen once. Input material: PBMCs. The receptors here all came from a female donor in good health and CMV-seronegative.

This clone was detected only once. V is TRBV7-2 and J is TRBJ2-7, with 8 bases that match TRBD2. The CDR3 has 16 amino acids. Germline trimming cut 2 bases from V and 0 bases from J; bases unmatched to any gene: 6. Germline CDR1 is SGHTA and CDR2 is FQGNSA. CDR3 in DNA: TGTGCCAGCAGCTTAAGCCTGGGACTAGTCTCCTACGAGCAGTACTTC. Its translation is CASSLSLGLVSYEQYF.

This sequence joins TRBV2 and TRBJ2-1, with a tentative D call TRBD2 (6 bases). The CDR3 length is 16 residues. V lost 4 bases and J 0 bases, leaving 13 bases between the germline ends. Germline lookup yields CDR1 SNHLY and CDR2 FYNNEI. The CDR3 DNA sequence: TGTGCCAGCAGTGCCCGCCTAGCGAGCTCCTACAATGAGCAGTTCTTC. The encoded protein is CASSARLASSYNEQFF.

The J gene is TRBJ1-2, the V gene TRBV5-1; D uncertain. The CDR3 has 12 residues. V dropped 0 bases and J dropped 13 bases, with 13 bases sitting between them. Germline CDR1 and CDR2: SGHRS and YFSETQ. CDR3 nucleotide sequence: TGCGCCAGCAGCTTGGCCGGTCCATTTGGCACCTTC. Protein: CASSLAGPFGTF.

The chain couples TRBV4-1 to TRBJ2-3, with a possible D match to TRBD1 (6 bases). From germline, CDR1 is MGHRA and CDR2 YSYEKL. There are 16 residues in the CDR3. The V end was cut by 2 bases, the J end by 2 bases, with 14 bases between. In nucleotides, the CDR3 is TGCGCCAGCAGCCAAATCTGGGGGCTCGCCACAGATACGCAGTATTTT. Its protein is CASSQIWGLATDTQYF.

V usage is TRBV5-1 and J usage is TRBJ1-1, with a tentative D call TRBD1 (6 bases). The V gene's germline CDR1 is SGHRS and CDR2 YFSETQ. The CDR3 covers 16 residues. V shed 1 base and J shed 3 bases, with 16 bases lying between them. The DNA for the CDR3 is TGCGCCAGCAGCTTGACCCCAGGGGATGGGTACACTGAAGCTTTCTTT. Amino acid sequence: CASSLTPGDGYTEAFF.

This clone showed up just a few times. The chain joins TRBV2 to TRBJ2-2; D is possibly TRBD2 (5 bases). Trimming cost V 8 bases and J 4 bases, with 11 bases left between them. CDR1 is SNHLY and CDR2 is FYNNEI in the germline V gene. CDR3 length equals 13 residues. This chain's CDR3 is CASGLLGTGELFF. The CDR3 DNA is TGTGCCAGCGGACTTCTTGGCACCGGGGAGCTGTTTTTT.

This clone was detected only once. The chain recombines TRBV7-9 with TRBJ1-5; D is possibly TRBD1 (5 bases). This CDR3 has 13 amino acids. With 5 bases removed from V and 4 bases from J, the gap between germline ends came to 9 bases. Germline lookup yields CDR1 SEHNR and CDR2 FQNEAQ (reference sequence). The CDR3 spells CASSLTVNQPQHF. The CDR3 bases are TGTGCCAGCAGCCTGACAGTAAATCAGCCCCAGCATTTT.

The CDR3 sequence: CATRPGLIYGYTF. CDR3 DNA: TGTGCCACCCGGCCAGGGCTTATCTATGGCTACACCTTC. This chain links TRBV19 with TRBJ1-2; D might be TRBD1 (5 bases). Per germline, CDR1 LNHDA and CDR2 SQIVND (reference sequence). This CDR3 has 13 amino acids. Trimming removed 10 bases at V and 4 bases at J, with 16 bases between.

For the CDR3, the DNA is TGTGCCACCAGCAGAGCGGACATGGCGGCCGGGGAGCTGTTTTTT. Translating it yields CATSRADMAAGELFF. The rearrangement joins TRBV15 to TRBJ2-2, with TRBD1 as a possible D gene (5 bases). V was pared by 1 base and J by 6 bases, with 12 bases between. The CDR3 is made up of 15 amino acids. Germline-derived CDR1 and CDR2 are LNHNV and YYDKDF (reference sequence).

This CDR3 is CASRRGTFRTPYNEQFF. The CDR3, as DNA: TGTGCCAGCAGACGGGGGACTTTCCGCACTCCCTACAATGAGCAGTTCTTC. V gene TRBV13 combines with J gene TRBJ2-1, with D tentatively TRBD2 (6 bases). CDR3 length: 17 residues. Trimming shortened V by 6 bases and J by 2 bases, and 20 bases separated the two germline ends. Germline V gives CDR1 PRHDT, CDR2 FYEKMQ (reference sequence).